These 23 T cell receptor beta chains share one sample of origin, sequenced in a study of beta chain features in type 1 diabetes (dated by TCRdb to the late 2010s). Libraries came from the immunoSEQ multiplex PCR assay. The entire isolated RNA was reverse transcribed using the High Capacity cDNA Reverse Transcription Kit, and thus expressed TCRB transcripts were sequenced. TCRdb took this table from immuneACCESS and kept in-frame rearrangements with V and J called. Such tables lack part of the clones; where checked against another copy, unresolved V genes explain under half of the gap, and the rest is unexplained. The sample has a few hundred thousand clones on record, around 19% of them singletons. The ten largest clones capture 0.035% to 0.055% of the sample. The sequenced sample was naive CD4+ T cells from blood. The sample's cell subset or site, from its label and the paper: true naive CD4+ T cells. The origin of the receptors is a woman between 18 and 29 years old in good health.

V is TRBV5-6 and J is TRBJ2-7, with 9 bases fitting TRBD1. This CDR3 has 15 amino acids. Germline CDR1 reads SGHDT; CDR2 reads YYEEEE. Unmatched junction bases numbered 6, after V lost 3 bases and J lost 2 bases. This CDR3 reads CASSWPGTGPYEQYF. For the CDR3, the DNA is TGTGCCAGCAGCTGGCCCGGGACAGGGCCCTACGAGCAGTACTTC.

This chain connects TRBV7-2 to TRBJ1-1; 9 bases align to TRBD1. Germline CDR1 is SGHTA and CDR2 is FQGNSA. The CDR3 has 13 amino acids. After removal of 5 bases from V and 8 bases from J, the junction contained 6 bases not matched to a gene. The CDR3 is CASSTQGAAEAFF. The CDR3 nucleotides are TGTGCCAGCAGCACACAGGGGGCGGCGGAAGCTTTCTTT.

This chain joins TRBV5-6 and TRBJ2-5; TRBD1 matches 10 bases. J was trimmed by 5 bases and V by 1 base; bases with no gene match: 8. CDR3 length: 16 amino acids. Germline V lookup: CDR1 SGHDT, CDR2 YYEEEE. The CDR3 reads CASSLRRQGADETQYF. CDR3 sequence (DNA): TGTGCCAGCAGCTTGCGTAGACAGGGGGCGGATGAGACCCAGTACTTC.

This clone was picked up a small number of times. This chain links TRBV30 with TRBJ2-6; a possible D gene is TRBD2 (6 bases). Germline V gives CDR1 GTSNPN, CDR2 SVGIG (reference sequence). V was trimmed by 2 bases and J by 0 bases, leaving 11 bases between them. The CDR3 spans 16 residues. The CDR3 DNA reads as TGTGCCTGGAGTATCGCGGGAACCTCTGGGGCCAACGTCCTGACTTTC. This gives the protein CAWSIAGTSGANVLTF.

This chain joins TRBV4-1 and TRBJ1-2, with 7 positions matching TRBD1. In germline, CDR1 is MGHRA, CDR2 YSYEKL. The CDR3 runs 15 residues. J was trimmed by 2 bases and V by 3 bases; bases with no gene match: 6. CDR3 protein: CASSHVIQGNYGYTF. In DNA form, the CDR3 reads TGCGCCAGCAGCCACGTTATACAGGGGAACTATGGCTACACCTTC.

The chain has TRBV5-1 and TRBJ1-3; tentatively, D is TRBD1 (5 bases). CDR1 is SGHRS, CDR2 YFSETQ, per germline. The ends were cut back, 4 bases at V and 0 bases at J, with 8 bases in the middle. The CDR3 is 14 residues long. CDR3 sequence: CASSKDNSGNTIYF. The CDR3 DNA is TGCGCCAGCAGCAAGGACAACTCTGGAAACACCATATATTTT.

The CDR3 reads CASSLDSSGGYNEQFF. The CDR3 DNA sequence: TGTGCCAGCAGCTTAGACTCTAGCGGGGGGTACAATGAGCAGTTCTTC. The chain recombines TRBV7-2 with TRBJ2-1; TRBD2 aligns across 11 bases. There are 16 residues in the CDR3. V trimming: 1 base; J trimming: 4 bases; junction bases outside the gene matches: 3. Germline loops: CDR1 SGHTA, CDR2 FQGNSA.

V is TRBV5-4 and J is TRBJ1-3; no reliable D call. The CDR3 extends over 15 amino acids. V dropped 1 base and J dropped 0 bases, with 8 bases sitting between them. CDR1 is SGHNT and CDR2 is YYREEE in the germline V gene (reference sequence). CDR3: CASSLSGSSGNTIYF. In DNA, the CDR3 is TGTGCCAGCAGCTTGAGTGGGAGCTCTGGAAACACCATATATTTT.

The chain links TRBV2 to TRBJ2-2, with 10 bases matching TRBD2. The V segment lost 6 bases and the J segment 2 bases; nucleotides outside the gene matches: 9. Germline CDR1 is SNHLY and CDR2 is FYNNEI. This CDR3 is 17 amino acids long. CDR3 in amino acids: CASRAGTSVLNTGELFF. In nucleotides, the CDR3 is TGTGCCAGCAGAGCCGGGACTAGCGTGCTCAACACCGGGGAGCTGTTTTTT.

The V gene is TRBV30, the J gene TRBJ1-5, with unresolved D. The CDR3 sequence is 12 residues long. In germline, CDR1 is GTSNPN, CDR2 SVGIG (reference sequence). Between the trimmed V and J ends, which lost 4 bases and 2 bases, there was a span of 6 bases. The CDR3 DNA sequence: TGTGCCTGGACCACAGGCAATCAGCCCCAGCATTTT. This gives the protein CAWTTGNQPQHF.

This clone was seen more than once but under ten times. The CDR3 protein is CSVREGPTDTQYF. CDR3 bases: TGCAGCGTCCGGGAGGGCCCCACAGATACGCAGTATTTT. The rearrangement uses TRBV29-1 and TRBJ2-3; 8 bases agree with TRBD2. This CDR3 has 13 amino acids. V dropped 6 bases and J dropped 2; count of bases not matched to a gene: 4. The germline V gene encodes CDR1 SQVTM and CDR2 ANQGSEA.

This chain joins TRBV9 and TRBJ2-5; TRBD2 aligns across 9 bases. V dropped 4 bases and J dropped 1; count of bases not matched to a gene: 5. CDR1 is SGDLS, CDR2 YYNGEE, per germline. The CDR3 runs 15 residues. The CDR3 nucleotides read TGTGCCAGCAGCCTCCGGACTAGCGCCCAAGAGACCCAGTACTTC. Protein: CASSLRTSAQETQYF.

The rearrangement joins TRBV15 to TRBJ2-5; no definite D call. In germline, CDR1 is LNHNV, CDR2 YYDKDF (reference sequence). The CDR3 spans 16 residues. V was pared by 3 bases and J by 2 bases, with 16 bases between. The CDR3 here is CATSSPVRGGQETQYF. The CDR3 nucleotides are TGTGCCACCAGCAGTCCCGTCAGAGGCGGACAAGAGACCCAGTACTTC.

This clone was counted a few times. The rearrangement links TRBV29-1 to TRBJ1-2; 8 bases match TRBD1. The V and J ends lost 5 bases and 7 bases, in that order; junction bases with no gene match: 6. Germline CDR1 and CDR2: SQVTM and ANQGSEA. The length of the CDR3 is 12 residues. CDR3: CSVYGQGAGYTF. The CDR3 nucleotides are TGCAGCGTTTATGGACAGGGAGCTGGCTACACCTTC.

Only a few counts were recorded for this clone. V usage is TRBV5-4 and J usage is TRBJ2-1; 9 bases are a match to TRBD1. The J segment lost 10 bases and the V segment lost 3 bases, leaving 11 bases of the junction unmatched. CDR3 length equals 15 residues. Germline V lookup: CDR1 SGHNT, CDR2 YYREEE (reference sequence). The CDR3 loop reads CASSSAGTGLREQFF. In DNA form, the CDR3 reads TGTGCCAGCAGCTCCGCCGGGACAGGGTTGAGGGAGCAGTTCTTC. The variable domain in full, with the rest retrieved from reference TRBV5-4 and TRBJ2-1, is ETGVTQSPTHLIKTRGQQVTLRCSSQSGHNTVSWYQQALGQGPQFIFQYYREEENGRGNFPPRFSGLQFPNYSSELNVNALELDDSALYLCASSSAGTGLREQFFGPGTRLTVL.

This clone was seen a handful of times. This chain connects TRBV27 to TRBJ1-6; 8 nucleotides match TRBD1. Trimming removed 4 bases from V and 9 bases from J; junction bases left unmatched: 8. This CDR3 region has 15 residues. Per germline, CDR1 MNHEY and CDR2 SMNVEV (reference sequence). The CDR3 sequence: CASSSYRGRPSPLHF. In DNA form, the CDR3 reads TGTGCCAGCAGTTCCTACAGGGGGAGACCTTCACCCCTCCACTTT.

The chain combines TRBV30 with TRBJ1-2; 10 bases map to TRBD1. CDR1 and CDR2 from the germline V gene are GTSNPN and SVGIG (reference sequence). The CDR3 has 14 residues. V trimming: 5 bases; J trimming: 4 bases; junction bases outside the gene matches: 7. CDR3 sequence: CAWEPGQGSYGYTF. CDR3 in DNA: TGTGCCTGGGAACCGGGACAGGGGTCCTATGGCTACACCTTC. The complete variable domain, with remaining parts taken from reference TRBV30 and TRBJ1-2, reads SQTIHQWPATLVQPVGSPLSLECTVEGTSNPNLYWYRQAAGRGLQLLFYSVGIGQISSEVPQNLSASRPQDRQFILSSKKLLLSDSGFYLCAWEPGQGSYGYTFGSGTRLTVV.

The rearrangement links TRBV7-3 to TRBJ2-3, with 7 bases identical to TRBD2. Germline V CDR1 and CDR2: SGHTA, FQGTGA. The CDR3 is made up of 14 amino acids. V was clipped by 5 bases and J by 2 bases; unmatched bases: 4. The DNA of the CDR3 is TGTGCCAGCAGCGAGCGGGGATACACAGATACGCAGTATTTT. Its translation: CASSERGYTDTQYF.

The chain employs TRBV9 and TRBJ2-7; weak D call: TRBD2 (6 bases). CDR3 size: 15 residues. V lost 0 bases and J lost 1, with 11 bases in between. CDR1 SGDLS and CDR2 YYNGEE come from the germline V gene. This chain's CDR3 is CASSVGPTRSYEQYF. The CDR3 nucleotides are TGTGCCAGCAGCGTAGGTCCGACTAGATCCTACGAGCAGTACTTC.

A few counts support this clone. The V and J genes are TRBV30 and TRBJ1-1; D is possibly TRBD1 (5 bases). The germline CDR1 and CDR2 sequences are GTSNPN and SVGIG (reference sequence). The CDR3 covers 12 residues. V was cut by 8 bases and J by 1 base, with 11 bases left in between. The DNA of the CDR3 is TGTGCCCGGTCCAGGGAGAACACTGAAGCTTTCTTT. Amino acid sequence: CARSRENTEAFF.

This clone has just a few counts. CDR3: CASSLAPGGRNEQFF. In DNA, the CDR3 is TGCGCCAGCAGCTTGGCCCCGGGTGGAAGGAATGAGCAGTTCTTC. The V and J genes are TRBV5-1 and TRBJ2-1; D is uncertain. Trimming took 0 bases from V and 7 from J, leaving 14 bases between them. CDR3 length: 15 amino acids. Germline V gene lookup returns CDR1 SGHRS and CDR2 YFSETQ. Looking up the rest from reference TRBV5-1 and TRBJ2-1 gives the full variable domain: KAGVTQTPRYLIKTRGQQVTLSCSPISGHRSVSWYQQTPGQGLQFLFEYFSETQRNKGNFPGRFSGRQFSNSRSEMNVSTLELGDSALYLCASSLAPGGRNEQFFGPGTRLTVL.

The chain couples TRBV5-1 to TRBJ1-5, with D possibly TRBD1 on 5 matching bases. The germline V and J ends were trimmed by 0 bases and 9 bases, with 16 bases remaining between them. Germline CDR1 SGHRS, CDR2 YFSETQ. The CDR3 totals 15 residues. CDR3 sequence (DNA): TGCGCCAGCAGCTTGGCTCCGGGGGAAGGGCTGCCCCAGCATTTT. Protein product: CASSLAPGEGLPQHF. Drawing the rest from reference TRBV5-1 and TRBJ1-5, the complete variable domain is KAGVTQTPRYLIKTRGQQVTLSCSPISGHRSVSWYQQTPGQGLQFLFEYFSETQRNKGNFPGRFSGRQFSNSRSEMNVSTLELGDSALYLCASSLAPGEGLPQHFGDGTRLSIL.

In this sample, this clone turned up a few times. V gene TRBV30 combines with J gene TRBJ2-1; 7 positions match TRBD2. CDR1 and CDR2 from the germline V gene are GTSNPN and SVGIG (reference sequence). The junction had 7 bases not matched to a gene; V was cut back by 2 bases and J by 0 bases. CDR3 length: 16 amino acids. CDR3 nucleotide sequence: TGTGCCTGGAGTACTGGGACTACCACCTCCTACAATGAGCAGTTCTTC. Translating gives CAWSTGTTTSYNEQFF.